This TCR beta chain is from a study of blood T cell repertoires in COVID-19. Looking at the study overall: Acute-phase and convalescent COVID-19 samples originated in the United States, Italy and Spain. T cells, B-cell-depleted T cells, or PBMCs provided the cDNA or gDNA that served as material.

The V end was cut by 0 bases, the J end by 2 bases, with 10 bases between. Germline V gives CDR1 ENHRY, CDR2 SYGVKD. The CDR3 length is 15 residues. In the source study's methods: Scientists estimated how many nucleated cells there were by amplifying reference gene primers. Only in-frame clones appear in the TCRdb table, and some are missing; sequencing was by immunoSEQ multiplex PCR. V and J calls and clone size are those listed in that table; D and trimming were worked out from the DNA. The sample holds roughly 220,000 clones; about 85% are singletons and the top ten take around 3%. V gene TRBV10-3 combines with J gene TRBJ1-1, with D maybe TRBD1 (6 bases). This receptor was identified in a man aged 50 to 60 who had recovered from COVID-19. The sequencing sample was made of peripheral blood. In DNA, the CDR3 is TGTGCCATCAGTGAGTCGGAGACAGGTAACACTGAAGCTTTCTTT. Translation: CAISESETGNTEAFF.